The clone carrying this TCR beta chain was observed many times. The sample is drawn from a study of low-dose radiotherapy and immunotherapy resistance in tumors. Noted time point: before trial treatment. The donors' regimen was nivolumab, ipilimumab, aspirin, low-dose cyclophosphamide and low-dose radiotherapy. CDR1 and CDR2 (germline): DFQATT, SNEGSKA (reference sequence). This CDR3 is built from 13 residues. TRAV- and TRBV-specific primers were used for first-strand cDNA, which covered alpha and beta chains. The PCR that amplified TCRs ran for 15 to 25 cycles, relying on a constant-region primer and a V-primer adapter. TCRdb passed the reads through MiXCR, listing each CDR3 protein once. The sample records some 85,000 distinct CDR3 sequences, approximately 20% being singletons.

The specimen was PBMCs, collected before treatment. This TCR derives from a male donor with prostate cancer. This sequence joins TRBV20-1 and TRBJ2-1; 7 bases line up with TRBD1. CDR3 coding DNA: TGCAGCCACGAGGGGGCCTCCTACAATGAGCAGTTCTTC. It encodes CSHEGASYNEQFF.